This passage covers 30 T cell receptor beta chains from one sample sequenced in a study of cytomegalovirus exposure and HLA in healthy donors (dated by TCRdb to 2017 to 2019). Library construction relied on the immunoSEQ multiplex PCR assay. TCRdb limited this immuneACCESS table to in-frame rearrangements with V and J called. A share of clones is missing; checked studies link under half to unresolved V genes, and the rest is unexplained. This sample is represented by about 280,000 clones; more than 75% of them were singletons. About 0.86% of the sample is held by the ten biggest clonotypes. The sequencing sample was made of PBMCs. These receptors were obtained from a woman younger than 30 in good health and CMV-seronegative.

V usage is TRBV10-3 and J usage is TRBJ1-3; D not resolved. Germline V CDR1 and CDR2: ENHRY, SYGVKD. This CDR3 has 17 amino acids. The ends were cut back, 4 bases at V and 3 bases at J, with 19 bases in the middle. The CDR3 loop is CAISGIVGEGFGNTIYF. CDR3 nucleotides: TGTGCCATCAGTGGGATCGTCGGTGAGGGCTTTGGAAACACCATATATTTT.

The rearrangement joins TRBV25-1 to TRBJ1-1; D might be TRBD1 (6 bases). The CDR3 extends over 17 amino acids. Trimming shortened V by 1 base and J by 2 bases, and 17 bases separated the two germline ends. Germline values: CDR1 MGHDK, CDR2 SYGVNS. CDR3 region: CASSEFSQGRSNTEAFF. In DNA form, the CDR3 reads TGTGCCAGCAGTGAATTCTCGCAGGGGCGTTCAAACACTGAAGCTTTCTTT.

Concerning this clone: A read error may produce the germline difference seen at one junction end. The rearrangement links TRBV7-7 to TRBJ2-5, with D perhaps TRBD1 (6 bases). From germline, CDR1 is SSHAT and CDR2 FNYEAQ (reference sequence). CDR3 length equals 15 residues. CDR3 residues: CASSLGDTLGETQYF. The CDR3 DNA reads TGTGCTAGCAGCTTAGGGGACACGCTGGGGGAGACCCAGTACTTC. The variable domain in full, with the rest retrieved from reference TRBV7-7 and TRBJ2-5, is GAGVSQSPRYKVTKRGQDVTLRCDPISSHATLYWYQQALGQGPEFLTYFNYEAQPDKSGLPSDRFSAERPEGSISTLTIQRTEQRDSAMYRCASSLGDTLGETQYFGPGTRLLVL.

This clone was detected only once. The chain is built from TRBV28 and TRBJ1-2; 8 nucleotides line up with TRBD1. The germline gives CDR1 MDHEN, CDR2 SYDVKM. This CDR3 comprises 13 residues. V lost 10 bases, J lost 8 bases, and 12 bases stayed unmatched. The CDR3 sequence is CATHPGTGRGYTF. CDR3 sequence (DNA): TGTGCCACCCACCCTGGGACAGGAAGAGGCTACACCTTC.

The rearrangement links TRBV29-1 to TRBJ1-2; D may be TRBD1 (5 bases). Trimming took 3 bases from V and 2 from J, leaving 7 bases between them. Germline V lookup: CDR1 SQVTM, CDR2 ANQGSEA. The CDR3 extends over 12 amino acids. The CDR3 here is CSVDRGNYGYTF. DNA of the CDR3: TGCAGCGTTGACCGGGGGAACTATGGCTACACCTTC. Combining the CDR3 with reference TRBV29-1 and TRBJ1-2 gives the whole variable domain SAVISQKPSRDICQRGTSLTIQCQVDSQVTMMFWYRQQPGQSLTLIATANQGSEATYESGFVIDKFPISRPNLTFSTLTVSNMSPEDSSIYLCSVDRGNYGYTFGSGTRLTVV.

V usage is TRBV7-2 and J usage is TRBJ2-7, with TRBD1 identical over 12 bases. The CDR3 contains 18 residues. Germline CDR1 is SGHTA and CDR2 is FQGNSA. V lost 1 base to trimming and J lost 4 bases; unmatched junction nucleotides: 11. The chain's CDR3 is CASSLDAVGDRGLYEQYF. The CDR3 nucleotides read TGTGCCAGCAGCTTAGATGCAGTAGGGGACAGGGGGCTTTACGAGCAGTACTTC.

This chain joins TRBV15 and TRBJ2-7; 9 bases agree with TRBD1. Germline V gene lookup returns CDR1 LNHNV and CDR2 YYDKDF (reference sequence). J was trimmed by 2 bases and V by 5 bases; bases with no gene match: 7. CDR3 length: 15 amino acids. This CDR3 reads CATSPRTGEAYEQYF. The CDR3 bases are TGTGCCACCAGCCCCCGGACAGGGGAGGCCTACGAGCAGTACTTC.

The chain carries TRBV9 and TRBJ2-3; 10 nucleotides line up with TRBD2. The CDR3 runs to 15 residues. CDR1 is SGDLS, CDR2 YYNGEE, per germline. After removal of 4 bases from V and 6 bases from J, the junction contained 8 bases not matched to a gene. The CDR3 DNA follows: TGTGCCAGCAGCCTCGCTAGCGGGAGTCGGGATACGCAGTATTTT. Its protein product is CASSLASGSRDTQYF.

The genes are TRBV18 and TRBJ1-5; D remains ambiguous. This CDR3 has 18 residues. Trimming pared 4 bases from V and 2 bases from J, leaving 21 bases between. The V gene's germline CDR1 is KGHSH and CDR2 LQKENI. CDR3: CASSQLRESHWGNQPQHF. CDR3 bases: TGTGCCAGCTCACAGCTTCGGGAAAGTCATTGGGGCAATCAGCCCCAGCATTTT.

This clone showed up just a few times. V gene TRBV28 combines with J gene TRBJ1-1; possible D gene TRBD1, 5 bases. The V and J ends lost 8 bases and 5 bases respectively, with 15 bases between them. This CDR3 is 13 amino acids long. Per the germline V gene, CDR1 is MDHEN and CDR2 is SYDVKM. DNA for the CDR3: TGTGCCAGCGGACGGGGGGTTCTAACTGAAGCTTTCTTT. Encoded protein: CASGRGVLTEAFF.

The rearrangement uses TRBV28 and TRBJ1-2; maybe TRBD1 (5 bases). Germline values: CDR1 MDHEN, CDR2 SYDVKM. This CDR3 contains 15 residues. Trimming removed 7 bases from V and 7 bases from J, with 22 bases in between. The CDR3 protein is CASTHPDGGRFGYTF. CDR3 nucleotide sequence: TGTGCCAGCACCCACCCGGACGGGGGTCGATTTGGCTACACCTTC.

The chain has TRBV28 and TRBJ1-6; tentatively, D is TRBD1 (6 bases). The CDR3 is 14 residues long. Trimming shortened V by 2 bases and J by 10 bases, and 12 bases separated the two germline ends. CDR1 is MDHEN and CDR2 is SYDVKM in the germline V gene. CDR3 DNA sequence: TGTGCCAGCAGTTTAGGGGGCTCGCGATCACCCCTCCACTTT. Translating it yields CASSLGGSRSPLHF. Using reference TRBV28 and TRBJ1-6 for the parts outside the CDR3, the full variable domain is DVKVTQSSRYLVKRTGEKVFLECVQDMDHENMFWYRQDPGLGLRLIYFSYDVKMKEKGDIPEGYSVSREKKERFSLILESASTNQTSMYLCASSLGGSRSPLHFGNGTRLTVT.

CDR3 in amino acids: CASSYSKIAGYNEQFF. In nucleotides, the CDR3 is TGTGCCAGCAGTTACTCGAAAATAGCGGGATACAATGAGCAGTTCTTC. The V call is TRBV6-5, the J call TRBJ2-1, with 8 bases aligning to TRBD2. Per germline, CDR1 MNHEY and CDR2 SVGAGI. This CDR3 region has 16 residues. Trimming took 0 bases from V and 4 from J; bases not matched to a gene: 5.

The gene calls are TRBV6-5 and TRBJ2-1, with 8 positions matching TRBD2. V lost 3 bases and J lost 12; bases outside the gene matches: 13. CDR3 size: 15 residues. CDR1 and CDR2 from the germline V gene are MNHEY and SVGAGI. CDR3 DNA sequence: TGTGCCAGCAGTTATAGAGGCGGGAGGTCGGGTGGGCAGTTCTTC. Translated, it gives CASSYRGGRSGGQFF.

V and J are TRBV7-6 and TRBJ2-1, with TRBD1 as a possible D gene (5 bases). This CDR3 comprises 17 residues. The ends were cut back, 5 bases at V and 0 bases at J, with 17 bases in the middle. Germline lookup yields CDR1 SGHVS and CDR2 FNYEAQ. This CDR3 reads CASSMGWGQSSYNEQFF. The DNA for the CDR3 is TGTGCCAGCAGCATGGGATGGGGCCAAAGCTCCTACAATGAGCAGTTCTTC.

V gene TRBV19 combines with J gene TRBJ2-1, with 9 bases fitting TRBD2. CDR1 is LNHDA and CDR2 is SQIVND in the germline V gene (reference sequence). CDR3 size: 15 residues. After removal of 5 bases from V and 0 bases from J, the junction contained 2 bases not matched to a gene. CDR3 loop: CASSSSGVSYNEQFF. The CDR3 DNA sequence: TGTGCCAGTAGTTCTAGCGGGGTCTCCTACAATGAGCAGTTCTTC. The variable domain in full, with the rest retrieved from reference TRBV19 and TRBJ2-1, is DGGITQSPKYLFRKEGQNVTLSCEQNLNHDAMYWYRQDPGQGLRLIYYSQIVNDFQKGDIAEGYSVSREKKESFPLTVTSAQKNPTAFYLCASSSSGVSYNEQFFGPGTRLTVL.

The chain has TRBV7-9 and TRBJ2-5; 11 nucleotides match TRBD2. V shed 5 bases and J 2 bases; nucleotides not matched to a gene: 4. This CDR3 is built from 15 residues. Germline assignment: CDR1 SEHNR and CDR2 FQNEAQ (reference sequence). In nucleotides, the CDR3 is TGTGCCAGCAGCGAAGGGACTAGCGGACAAGAGACCCAGTACTTC. Its protein product is CASSEGTSGQETQYF.

This chain links TRBV25-1 with TRBJ2-7; possibly TRBD1 for D (6 bases). Per the germline V gene, CDR1 is MGHDK and CDR2 is SYGVNS. This CDR3 is 14 amino acids long. V lost 6 bases and J 7 bases, leaving 19 bases between the germline ends. CDR3 DNA: TGTGCCAGCAGACTATGGGCCTGGGGGCTTGAGCAGTACTTC. Translating gives CASRLWAWGLEQYF.

The chain recombines TRBV7-2 with TRBJ2-3, with 8 bases fitting TRBD2. The CDR3 consists of 14 residues. From germline, CDR1 is SGHTA and CDR2 FQGNSA. J gave up 5 bases and V 4 bases, and 5 bases lay outside the gene matches. The CDR3 bases are TGTGCCAGCAGCTATGGGCTAGCGGGAGATACGCAGTATTTT. Its protein is CASSYGLAGDTQYF.

The chain carries TRBV28 and TRBJ2-7; D is perhaps TRBD1 (6 bases). V lost 5 bases and J 5 bases, leaving 13 bases between the germline ends. Germline V gene data show CDR1 as MDHEN and CDR2 as SYDVKM. CDR3 length equals 13 residues. The CDR3 protein is CASSLDRSHEQYF. CDR3 in DNA: TGTGCCAGCAGTCTAGACAGGTCCCACGAGCAGTACTTC.

The CDR3 bases are TGTGCCAGCAGTACAGGGTATCGGGAGCAGTACTTC. Translating gives CASSTGYREQYF. The V and J genes are TRBV28 and TRBJ2-7; TRBD1 is a possible D gene (6 bases). V lost 5 bases and J lost 7, with 12 bases in between. This CDR3 region has 12 residues. Germline V gives CDR1 MDHEN, CDR2 SYDVKM.

V usage is TRBV28 and J usage is TRBJ2-7, with D possibly TRBD2 on 6 matching bases. Germline assignment: CDR1 MDHEN and CDR2 SYDVKM. The CDR3 covers 15 residues. Trimming stripped 3 bases from V and 3 bases from J, with 15 bases between. The CDR3 reads CASSFFGRRDYEQYF. In DNA form, the CDR3 reads TGTGCCAGCAGTTTTTTCGGGAGAAGGGACTACGAGCAGTACTTC.

The V and J genes are TRBV4-1 and TRBJ2-3; TRBD1 aligns across 10 bases. Looked up from germline, CDR1 is MGHRA and CDR2 is YSYEKL. The CDR3 covers 15 residues. The ends lost 8 bases at V and 1 base at J; junction bases unmatched: 6. The CDR3 spells CASLPGTGGTDTQYF. The CDR3 nucleotides read TGCGCCAGCCTACCCGGGACAGGGGGCACAGATACGCAGTATTTT.

This chain uses TRBV2 with TRBJ1-1; D may be TRBD1 (6 bases). This CDR3 is built from 15 residues. Trimming cost V 7 bases and J 1 base, with 16 bases left between them. Per the germline V gene, CDR1 is SNHLY and CDR2 is FYNNEI. For the CDR3, the DNA is TGTGCCAGCATCTTATCCCGGGACACGAACACTGAAGCTTTCTTT. Protein: CASILSRDTNTEAFF. Together with reference TRBV2 and TRBJ1-1, the CDR3 gives the full variable domain: EPEVTQTPSHQVTQMGQEVILRCVPISNHLYFYWYRQILGQKVEFLVSFYNNEISEKSEIFDDQFSVERPDGSNFTLKIRSTKLEDSAMYFCASILSRDTNTEAFFGQGTRLTVV.

This clone was seen only a few times. The CDR3 bases are TGTGCCAGCACAAAGCTAGCCGGGGAGCTGTTTTTT. This translates into CASTKLAGELFF. The rearrangement links TRBV2 to TRBJ2-2; D not certain. Between the trimmed V and J ends, which lost 7 bases and 6 bases, there was a span of 9 bases. There are 12 residues in the CDR3. Germline values: CDR1 SNHLY, CDR2 FYNNEI.

As for this clone: Other DNA sequences in the sample encode the same CDR3. V usage is TRBV9 and J usage is TRBJ2-7; 7 nucleotides align to TRBD1. Trimming took 4 bases from V and 4 from J; bases not matched to a gene: 2. This CDR3 spans 12 amino acids. The germline CDR1 and CDR2 sequences are SGDLS and YYNGEE. The CDR3 DNA sequence: TGTGCCAGCAGCCCAGGGGGTTACGAGCAGTACTTC. Its protein product is CASSPGGYEQYF.

The chain couples TRBV7-6 to TRBJ1-4, with a possible D match to TRBD1 (5 bases). The CDR3 length is 13 residues. CDR1 and CDR2 (germline): SGHVS, FNYEAQ. Trimming removed 5 bases at V and 7 bases at J, with 11 bases between. The CDR3 is CASSPTGGEKLFF. DNA of the CDR3: TGTGCCAGCAGCCCGACGGGGGGTGAAAAACTGTTTTTT.

With regard to this clone: This sample also contains other DNA sequences that code for the same CDR3. The chain joins TRBV4-3 to TRBJ2-7; 10 bases agree with TRBD1. Losses at the gene ends were 4 bases for V and 5 bases for J; bases not matched to a gene: 5. Looked up from germline, CDR1 is LGHNA and CDR2 is YSLEER. The CDR3 has 14 amino acids. Here the CDR3 reads CASSPRDRGHEQYF. The CDR3, as DNA: TGCGCCAGCAGCCCTCGGGACAGGGGACACGAGCAGTACTTC.

V usage is TRBV9 and J usage is TRBJ1-2; no clear D. Trimming took 5 bases from V and 1 from J, leaving 15 bases between them. CDR1 is SGDLS, CDR2 YYNGEE, per germline. The CDR3 runs to 15 residues. The CDR3 reads CASSEGSGINYGYTF. CDR3 DNA: TGTGCCAGCAGTGAGGGCAGCGGGATTAACTATGGCTACACCTTC.

There are a few counts of this clone. This rearrangement joins TRBV6-6 to TRBJ1-2; no clear D. The V end lost 8 bases, the J end lost 4 bases, and 17 bases lay between the germline ends. Germline assignment: CDR1 MNHNY and CDR2 SVGAGI (reference sequence). This CDR3 is 14 amino acids long. CDR3 region: CASRLSEGSYGYTF. The CDR3 DNA reads TGTGCCAGCCGACTTAGCGAAGGGAGCTATGGCTACACCTTC.